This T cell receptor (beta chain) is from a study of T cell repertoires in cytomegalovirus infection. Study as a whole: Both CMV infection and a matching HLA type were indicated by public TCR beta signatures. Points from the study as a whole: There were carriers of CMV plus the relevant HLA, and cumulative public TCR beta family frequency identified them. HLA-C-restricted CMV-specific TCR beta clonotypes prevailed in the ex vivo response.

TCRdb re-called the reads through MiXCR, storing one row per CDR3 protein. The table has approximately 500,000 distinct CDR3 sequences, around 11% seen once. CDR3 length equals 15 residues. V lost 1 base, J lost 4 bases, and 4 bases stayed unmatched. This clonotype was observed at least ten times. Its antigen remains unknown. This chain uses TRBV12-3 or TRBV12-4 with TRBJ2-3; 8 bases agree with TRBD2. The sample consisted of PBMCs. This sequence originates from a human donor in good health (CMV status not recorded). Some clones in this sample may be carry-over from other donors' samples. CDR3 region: CASSLGGTRPDTQYF. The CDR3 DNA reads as TGTGCCAGCAGTTTAGGGGGGACTAGACCAGATACGCAGTATTTT.